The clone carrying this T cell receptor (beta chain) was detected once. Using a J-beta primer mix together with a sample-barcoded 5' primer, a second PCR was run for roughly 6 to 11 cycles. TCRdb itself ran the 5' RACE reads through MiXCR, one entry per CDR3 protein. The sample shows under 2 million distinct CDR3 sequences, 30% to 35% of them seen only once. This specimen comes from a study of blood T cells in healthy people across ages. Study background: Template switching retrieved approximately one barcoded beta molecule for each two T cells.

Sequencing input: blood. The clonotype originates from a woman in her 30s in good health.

This CDR3 is CSARVTGMWGHEQYF. The CDR3 nucleotides are TGCAGTGCTAGGGTGACAGGGATGTGGGGCCACGAGCAGTACTTC. The chain links TRBV20-1 to TRBJ2-7, with 7 bases aligning to TRBD1. Germline-derived CDR1 and CDR2 are DFQATT and SNEGSKA (reference sequence). The trim removed 3 bases at V and 5 bases at J, leaving 13 bases unmatched. CDR3 length: 15 amino acids.